These T cell receptor beta chains were read from a single sample in a study of blood T cell repertoires in COVID-19. Measured with immunoSEQ multiplex PCR; TCRdb has only the in-frame clones, and not every one. Of roughly 230,000 clones in the sample, roughly 80% were seen once. The source material was peripheral blood. The receptors come from a man between 45 and 60 years old with active or convalescent COVID-19. The CDR3 runs from the conserved cysteine through the conserved F or W. The order of the fields is J gene, clone size, V gene, D gene, CDR3 DNA, CDR3 protein. D genes are given only for firm matches. Clone size is stated in some rows and not others, as once, few, many or a class when expanded.

j_gene: TRBJ2-2; abundance: .; v_gene: TRBV5-4; d_gene: TRBD2; CDR3nt: TGTGCCAGCAGCCCTGCTCGCGGGGGGTTCGGGGAGCTGTTTTTT; CDR3aa: CASSPARGGFGELFF
j_gene: TRBJ1-2; abundance: .; v_gene: TRBV19; d_gene: .; CDR3nt: TGTGCCAGTAGTCTATTGACAGCAAACTATGGCTACACCTTC; CDR3aa: CASSLLTANYGYTF
j_gene: TRBJ2-2; abundance: .; v_gene: TRBV6-1; d_gene: .; CDR3nt: TGTGCCAGCAGTGAAGTAAGAGGGACCGGGGAGCTGTTTTTT; CDR3aa: CASSEVRGTGELFF
j_gene: TRBJ2-7; abundance: once; v_gene: TRBV28; d_gene: .; CDR3nt: TGTGCCAGCCACCCCTCTGTGGCCTCCTACGAGCAGTACTTC; CDR3aa: CASHPSVASYEQYF
j_gene: TRBJ1-2; abundance: .; v_gene: TRBV7-2; d_gene: .; CDR3nt: TGTGCCAGCAGCTTCTTAAATCGGGATGGCTACACCTTC; CDR3aa: CASSFLNRDGYTF
j_gene: TRBJ1-2; abundance: few; v_gene: TRBV19; d_gene: .; CDR3nt: TGTGCCAGTAGTATTAGAGGCAGACCCCTTGGCTACACCTTC; CDR3aa: CASSIRGRPLGYTF
j_gene: TRBJ2-7; abundance: .; v_gene: TRBV5-6; d_gene: .; CDR3nt: TGTGCCAGCAGCTTACAAGGAATGAGACAGAAACACTACGAGCAGTACTTC; CDR3aa: CASSLQGMRQKHYEQYF
j_gene: TRBJ2-3; abundance: .; v_gene: TRBV28; d_gene: TRBD2; CDR3nt: TGTGCCAGCAGTCCCCTAGCGGGGGGACTCACAGATACGCAGTATTTT; CDR3aa: CASSPLAGGLTDTQYF
j_gene: TRBJ1-4; abundance: .; v_gene: TRBV5-1; d_gene: TRBD1; CDR3nt: TGCGCCAGCAGCCTCCGTGGACGGCAGGGGGGTGAAAAACTGTTTTTT; CDR3aa: CASSLRGRQGGEKLFF
j_gene: TRBJ2-4; abundance: few; v_gene: TRBV5-1; d_gene: TRBD1; CDR3nt: TGCGCCAGCAGCGGTTCCGGGACAGATGACATTCAGTACTTC; CDR3aa: CASSGSGTDDIQYF
j_gene: TRBJ1-4; abundance: .; v_gene: TRBV20-1; d_gene: TRBD1; CDR3nt: TGCAGTGCCAGTTATCCCCGGGGGACAGGGTCCGAAAAACTGTTTTTT; CDR3aa: CSASYPRGTGSEKLFF
j_gene: TRBJ1-3; abundance: .; v_gene: TRBV4-3; d_gene: .; CDR3nt: TGCGCCAGCAGCCAAGCTTCTTTTGGAAACACCATATATTTT; CDR3aa: CASSQASFGNTIYF
j_gene: TRBJ2-7; abundance: .; v_gene: TRBV28; d_gene: .; CDR3nt: TGTGCCAGCAGTTTTTGGGGGGAGAGAAACGAGCAGTACTTC; CDR3aa: CASSFWGERNEQYF
j_gene: TRBJ1-2; abundance: many; v_gene: TRBV6-5; d_gene: .; CDR3nt: TGTGCCAGCAGGACCGAGACGGAGGGCTATGGCTACACCTTC; CDR3aa: CASRTETEGYGYTF
j_gene: TRBJ2-3; abundance: .; v_gene: TRBV29-1; d_gene: TRBD1; CDR3nt: TGCAGCGTTGAAGGCCCCCGGGACAGGGGATTTTATGGCACAGATACGCAGTATTTT; CDR3aa: CSVEGPRDRGFYGTDTQYF
j_gene: TRBJ1-3; abundance: .; v_gene: TRBV3-1/TRBV3-2; d_gene: TRBD1; CDR3nt: TGTGCCAGCAGCCCCGGGACAGGGGCTGGAAACACCATATATTTT; CDR3aa: CASSPGTGAGNTIYF
j_gene: TRBJ1-2; abundance: .; v_gene: TRBV30; d_gene: .; CDR3nt: TGTGCCTGGAGTGAGATTTGGAGAGTAGCGAGGGACTATGGCTACACCTTC; CDR3aa: CAWSEIWRVARDYGYTF
j_gene: TRBJ2-5; abundance: .; v_gene: TRBV18; d_gene: .; CDR3nt: TGTGCCAGCTCACAGCTCCCGCGGCTTGAGACCCAGTACTTC; CDR3aa: CASSQLPRLETQYF
j_gene: TRBJ2-2; abundance: .; v_gene: TRBV9; d_gene: TRBD1; CDR3nt: TGTGCCAGCAGCCCCCGGGCAGGGGGGAACACCGGGGAGCTGTTTTTT; CDR3aa: CASSPRAGGNTGELFF
j_gene: TRBJ1-2; abundance: once; v_gene: TRBV27; d_gene: .; CDR3nt: TGTGCCAGCAGTTTAGGTCAGGGGTCTGGCTACACCTTC; CDR3aa: CASSLGQGSGYTF
j_gene: TRBJ2-7; abundance: .; v_gene: TRBV19; d_gene: TRBD1; CDR3nt: TGTGCCAGTAGAGCAGGGACAGGGGCCACCTACGAGCAGTACTTC; CDR3aa: CASRAGTGATYEQYF
j_gene: TRBJ1-4; abundance: .; v_gene: TRBV29-1; d_gene: TRBD1; CDR3nt: TGCAGCGTAGGAACAGGGGGCGGCGAAAAACTGTTTTTT; CDR3aa: CSVGTGGGEKLFF
j_gene: TRBJ2-1; abundance: .; v_gene: TRBV5-1; d_gene: .; CDR3nt: TGCGCCAGCACGGAGGGGTACTCCTACAATGAGCAGTTCTTC; CDR3aa: CASTEGYSYNEQFF
j_gene: TRBJ2-3; abundance: .; v_gene: TRBV7-2; d_gene: .; CDR3nt: TGTGCCAGCAGCATCCAAGCGACAGAAAGAAGCACAGATACGCAGTATTTT; CDR3aa: CASSIQATERSTDTQYF
j_gene: TRBJ2-7; abundance: .; v_gene: TRBV5-4; d_gene: TRBD1; CDR3nt: TGTGCCAGCAGCAGAGGGACAGGGGGCTACGAGCAGTACTTC; CDR3aa: CASSRGTGGYEQYF
j_gene: TRBJ2-1; abundance: .; v_gene: TRBV13; d_gene: TRBD2; CDR3nt: TGCGCTTCTCAGCGGGGGGCATACAATGAGCAGTTCTTC; CDR3aa: CASQRGAYNEQFF
j_gene: TRBJ2-5; abundance: .; v_gene: TRBV29-1; d_gene: .; CDR3nt: TGCAGCGTTGCGGGGGAGATCTCTGTTATGGAGACCCAGTACTTC; CDR3aa: CSVAGEISVMETQYF
j_gene: TRBJ1-2; abundance: .; v_gene: TRBV5-1; d_gene: .; CDR3nt: TGCGCCAGCAGCTTGGATCGACGGGGGTTCGGCTACACCTTC; CDR3aa: CASSLDRRGFGYTF
j_gene: TRBJ1-2; abundance: .; v_gene: TRBV10-3; d_gene: TRBD1; CDR3nt: TGTGCCATCACTGTTATCCGGGACAGGGTTACCTATGGCTACACCTTC; CDR3aa: CAITVIRDRVTYGYTF
j_gene: TRBJ1-1; abundance: once; v_gene: TRBV29-1; d_gene: TRBD1; CDR3nt: TGCAGCGGGGGGACAGGGAACACTGAAGCTTTCTTT; CDR3aa: CSGGTGNTEAFF
j_gene: TRBJ2-1; abundance: once; v_gene: TRBV7-3; d_gene: .; CDR3nt: TGTGCCAGCAGCCCCCAAGGAGGAAGCCCCAATGAGCAGTTCTTC; CDR3aa: CASSPQGGSPNEQFF
j_gene: TRBJ2-7; abundance: .; v_gene: TRBV3-1/TRBV3-2; d_gene: TRBD1; CDR3nt: TGTGCCAGCAGCCGCGGACAGGGGAACTACGAGCAGTACTTC; CDR3aa: CASSRGQGNYEQYF
j_gene: TRBJ1-2; abundance: .; v_gene: TRBV19; d_gene: TRBD1; CDR3nt: TGTGCCAGTAGTGGAGACGGGACAGGGACCTATGGCTACACCTTC; CDR3aa: CASSGDGTGTYGYTF
j_gene: TRBJ1-1; abundance: .; v_gene: TRBV27; d_gene: TRBD1; CDR3nt: TGTGCCAGCAGTCCAGCGGACAGGGTGACTGAAGCTTTCTTT; CDR3aa: CASSPADRVTEAFF
j_gene: TRBJ1-1; abundance: .; v_gene: TRBV5-1; d_gene: TRBD1; CDR3nt: TGCGCCAGCAGCTTGGACAGGGGAGGTGAAGCTTTCTTT; CDR3aa: CASSLDRGGEAFF
j_gene: TRBJ2-3; abundance: .; v_gene: TRBV27; d_gene: .; CDR3nt: TGTGCCAGCAGTTCACTTAGCACAGATACGCAGTATTTT; CDR3aa: CASSSLSTDTQYF
j_gene: TRBJ1-1; abundance: .; v_gene: TRBV28; d_gene: .; CDR3nt: TGTGCCAGCAGTTTAGGGCCTGAAGCTTTCTTT; CDR3aa: CASSLGPEAFF
j_gene: TRBJ1-1; abundance: .; v_gene: TRBV19; d_gene: TRBD1; CDR3nt: TGTGCCAGTAGTGCCGGGACAGGGAGGATTTTGGGCACTGAAGCTTTCTTT; CDR3aa: CASSAGTGRILGTEAFF